This T cell receptor beta chain came from a study of T cell changes during pregnancy in multiple sclerosis (dated by TCRdb to between 2018 and 2020). Turning to the overall study: The study examined how the T cell repertoire changed over the course of pregnancy in women with multiple sclerosis.

Including the terminal cysteine and phenylalanine, the CDR3 comprises 16 residues. The entry retains the CDR3 DNA only, 48 bases that are in frame from base 1. CDR1 SGHTA and CDR2 FQGNSA were looked up in the germline V gene. Deletion took 3 bases off V and 6 bases off J, with a span of 21 bases between the germline ends. The library was made by the immunoSEQ multiplex PCR assay. TCRdb took over this immuneACCESS table, retaining in-frame rearrangements with V and J assigned. Such tables are incomplete; in checked studies, under half of the missing clones stem from an unresolved V gene, and the remainder is unexplained. In this sample the table shows more than 70,000 clones, 91% of which occur a single time. Of the sample, roughly 1.7% is held by the ten largest clones. On this clone itself: It has no known antigen specificity. Nothing much larger sits one base from this clone, and base qualities are not available.

The sequences come from peripheral blood, collected after pregnancy. The TCR comes from a female donor in good health, enrolled as a control in a pregnancy study. The chain is assembled from TRBV7-2 and TRBJ2-7, with a tentative D gene TRBD2 over 5 matching bases. The CDR3 in this case is CASSLRAGYEVGEQYF. The bases are TGTGCCAGCAGCTTGAGGGCCGGATATGAGGTGGGCGAGCAGTACTTC.